The 9 T cell receptor beta chains in this list originate from one sample, sequenced in a study of blood T cell repertoires in COVID-19. Some clones are missing from TCRdb's copy, which holds only in-frame ones; the method was immunoSEQ multiplex PCR. The repertoire holds 65,000 to 80,000 clones, with almost 85% as singletons. Sequenced: peripheral blood. The receptor source for this set is a man aged 45-65 years with acute or convalescent COVID-19.

The chain has TRBV5-4 and TRBJ2-4; 7 nucleotides align to TRBD1. This CDR3 contains 15 residues. V dropped 1 base and J dropped 9; count of bases not matched to a gene: 10. Germline assignment: CDR1 SGHNT and CDR2 YYREEE (reference sequence). The CDR3 is CASSLKTGDQGIQYF. In nucleotides, the CDR3 is TGTGCCAGCAGCTTGAAAACAGGGGATCAGGGCATTCAGTACTTC.

CDR3 residues: CASSPSARQGGNEQFF. The CDR3 bases are TGTGCCAGCAGCCCTTCCGCCAGACAGGGGGGTAATGAGCAGTTCTTC. The chain combines TRBV11-1 with TRBJ2-1, with TRBD1 identical over 9 bases. This CDR3 comprises 16 residues. The ends lost 5 bases at V and 7 bases at J; junction bases unmatched: 12. Germline V CDR1 and CDR2: SGHAT, FQDESV (reference sequence).

This chain connects TRBV11-3 to TRBJ2-1, with 12 bases lining up with TRBD1. Germline lookup yields CDR1 SGHNT and CDR2 YENEEA. The trim removed 5 bases at V and 9 bases at J, leaving 5 bases unmatched. CDR3 size: 14 residues. The CDR3 region has the DNA TGTGCCAGCAGCGCGGGACAGGGGGCGAGTGAGCAGTTCTTC. It is translated as CASSAGQGASEQFF.

The V gene is TRBV7-9, the J gene TRBJ2-3; a possible D gene is TRBD1 (5 bases). This CDR3 contains 14 residues. Looked up from germline, CDR1 is SEHNR and CDR2 is FQNEAQ (reference sequence). Trimming left V 4 bases short and J 4 bases short, with 12 bases between. CDR3 region: CASSSDKTPDTQYF. Here the CDR3 DNA reads TGTGCCAGCAGCTCGGACAAGACCCCAGATACGCAGTATTTT.

This clone was seen just once. This chain links TRBV19 with TRBJ1-2; TRBD1 is a possible D gene (6 bases). Deletions cut 5 bases from V and 2 bases from J, with 15 bases between. Germline V gene lookup returns CDR1 LNHDA and CDR2 SQIVND (reference sequence). This CDR3 spans 15 amino acids. The CDR3 nucleotides are TGTGCCAGTAGTGACTACAGGGCGGGCAACTATGGCTACACCTTC. Encoded protein: CASSDYRAGNYGYTF. Full variable domain (remainder filled in from reference TRBV19 and TRBJ1-2): DGGITQSPKYLFRKEGQNVTLSCEQNLNHDAMYWYRQDPGQGLRLIYYSQIVNDFQKGDIAEGYSVSREKKESFPLTVTSAQKNPTAFYLCASSDYRAGNYGYTFGSGTRLTVV.

As regards this clone: At the DNA level, this CDR3 is encoded by other sequences in the same sample as well. The gene calls are TRBV3-1 (or the pseudogene TRBV3-2) and TRBJ1-5; D gene unclear. The length of the CDR3 is 13 residues. Germline assignment: CDR1 LGHDT and CDR2 YNNKEL (reference sequence). The germline V and J ends were trimmed by 2 bases and 5 bases, with 7 bases remaining between them. This CDR3 is CASSQWTDQPQHF. CDR3 coding DNA: TGTGCCAGCAGCCAATGGACTGATCAGCCCCAGCATTTT.

CDR3 in amino acids: CASSQERVGSSYNEQFF. Here the CDR3 DNA reads TGTGCCAGCAGCCAAGAGCGCGTCGGTTCGAGCTACAATGAGCAGTTCTTC. The J gene is TRBJ2-1, the V gene TRBV4-2; D unresolved. Germline CDR1 reads LGHNA; CDR2 reads YNFKEQ. This CDR3 is 17 amino acids long. The V end was cut by 0 bases, the J end by 3 bases, with 15 bases between.

This clone has more than one count but fewer than ten. This chain joins TRBV28 and TRBJ1-4, with 12 bases aligning to TRBD1. The germline V gene has CDR1 MDHEN and CDR2 SYDVKM. The CDR3 consists of 19 residues. Trimming cost V 6 bases and J 3 bases; bases outside gene matches: 14. The CDR3 sequence: CASSTDLGTGGTANEKLFF. CDR3 coding DNA: TGTGCCAGCAGCACAGATTTAGGGACAGGGGGCACGGCTAATGAAAAACTGTTTTTT.

Here the CDR3 reads CASSPGYEQYF. In DNA, the CDR3 is TGTGCCAGCAGCCCGGGGTACGAGCAGTACTTC. The chain carries TRBV7-2 and TRBJ2-7; a possible D gene is TRBD2 (5 bases). Germline V gene lookup returns CDR1 SGHTA and CDR2 FQGNSA. This CDR3 is 11 amino acids long. Trimming stripped 5 bases from V and 4 bases from J, with 6 bases between.